These T cell receptor beta chains were read from a single sample in a study of T cells after yellow fever vaccination. TCRdb itself ran the 5' RACE reads through MiXCR, one entry per CDR3 protein. This table has over 120,000 distinct CDR3 sequences, approximately 6.6% appearing once. The material sequenced was CD4+ T cells sorted from PBMCs, taken 10 days after the yellow fever booster vaccination. The receptors were gathered from a man aged 30 to 39 who received the YFV17D yellow fever vaccine. The CDR3 runs from the conserved cysteine through the conserved F or W. Clone size is not always given. Where it is, it says once, few, many or a class for expanded clones.

V gene	J gene	clone size	CDR3 protein
TRBV7-3	TRBJ2-1	many	CASSRGEDEQFF
TRBV6-2/TRBV6-3	TRBJ2-6	.	CASSYTALAGVIPGANVLTF
TRBV3-1	TRBJ2-5	many	CASSNNRGRGETQYF
TRBV18	TRBJ2-2	many	CASSPSGQGTGELFF
TRBV7-2	TRBJ2-1	few	CASSPKDEQFF
TRBV5-4	TRBJ2-5	few	CASSFKQVQETQYF
TRBV7-2	TRBJ1-5	many	CASSVDSHQPQHF
TRBV6-2/TRBV6-3	TRBJ2-7	few	CASSYKPTGGPRYEQYF
TRBV18	TRBJ1-5	many	CASSPDGGRQPQHF
TRBV2	TRBJ2-1	many	CASLGLAGGGEQFF
TRBV20-1	TRBJ2-6	many	CSALRAGANVLTF
TRBV19	TRBJ1-5	few	CASSIKGAGLAQHF
TRBV6-2/TRBV6-3	TRBJ2-7	.	CASSNPRNDSPYEQYLLRPYEQYF
TRBV9	TRBJ2-1	many	CASSVAGDLRAYNEQFF
TRBV7-9	TRBJ2-7	many	CASSQGAVSSYEQYF
TRBV7-8	TRBJ2-4	.	CACSLEASGRENIQYF
TRBV20-1	TRBJ1-5	.	CSARDKTGPTNQPQHF
TRBV7-9	TRBJ2-7	many	CASSSSRKTLNYEQYF
TRBV11-2	TRBJ1-2	many	CASSPRRGSGSPNYGYTF
TRBV18	TRBJ2-7	many	CASSYKSPSQGLPYYEQYF
TRBV6-2/TRBV6-3	TRBJ1-4	many	CASKRTGTEKLFF
TRBV6-5	TRBJ1-5	.	CASSLTGVANQPQHF
TRBV4-3	TRBJ1-4	few	CASSPATFGNEKLFF
TRBV29-1	TRBJ2-1	many	CSVLRIGSYNEQFF
TRBV2	TRBJ2-5	many	CASSEGKATQYF
TRBV12-3/TRBV12-4	TRBJ2-4	many	CASSKGPAENIQYF
TRBV29-1	TRBJ2-7	many	CSVEDWVQGYEQYF
TRBV25-1	TRBJ2-6	many	CASRDSGANVLTF
TRBV6-2/TRBV6-3	TRBJ2-7	few	CASSYSARDYHYEQYF
TRBV10-3	TRBJ1-1	many	CAISKTGSGANTEAFF
TRBV29-1	TRBJ2-2	many	CSAPRDTGELFF
TRBV28	TRBJ2-1	many	CASSLSAGNYEQFF
TRBV19	TRBJ1-1	.	CATGRSGTEAFF
TRBV30	TRBJ2-7	.	CAWSVQGGGYEQYF
TRBV18	TRBJ1-5	.	CASSLSGWNQPQHF
TRBV10-2	TRBJ1-3	many	CASSAFMDRNTIYF
TRBV12-3/TRBV12-4	TRBJ2-3	many	CASSLSLAGGLADTQYF
TRBV7-2	TRBJ2-1	many	CASSSRGRSSYNEQFF
TRBV5-1	TRBJ2-5	many	CASSDKGTQYF
TRBV5-1	TRBJ1-1	many	CASSLAGMNTEAFF
TRBV7-9	TRBJ2-6	.	CAGSSSGANVLTF
TRBV5-1	TRBJ1-2	.	CASSGQGHDGYTF
TRBV14	TRBJ2-3	many	CASSQVSDTQYF
TRBV30	TRBJ1-1	many	CAWGTGGTEAFF
TRBV20-1	TRBJ2-1	many	CSALSGPEQFF
TRBV29-1	TRBJ1-1	many	CSVMSWTPSQAFF
TRBV12-3/TRBV12-4	TRBJ2-1	many	CASSLWQAEQFF
TRBV7-8	TRBJ1-4	.	CASSLFMVQGVEKLFF
TRBV29-1	TRBJ2-4	.	CSVGVGESIQYF
TRBV20-1	TRBJ2-5	many	CSARAGGNRETQYF